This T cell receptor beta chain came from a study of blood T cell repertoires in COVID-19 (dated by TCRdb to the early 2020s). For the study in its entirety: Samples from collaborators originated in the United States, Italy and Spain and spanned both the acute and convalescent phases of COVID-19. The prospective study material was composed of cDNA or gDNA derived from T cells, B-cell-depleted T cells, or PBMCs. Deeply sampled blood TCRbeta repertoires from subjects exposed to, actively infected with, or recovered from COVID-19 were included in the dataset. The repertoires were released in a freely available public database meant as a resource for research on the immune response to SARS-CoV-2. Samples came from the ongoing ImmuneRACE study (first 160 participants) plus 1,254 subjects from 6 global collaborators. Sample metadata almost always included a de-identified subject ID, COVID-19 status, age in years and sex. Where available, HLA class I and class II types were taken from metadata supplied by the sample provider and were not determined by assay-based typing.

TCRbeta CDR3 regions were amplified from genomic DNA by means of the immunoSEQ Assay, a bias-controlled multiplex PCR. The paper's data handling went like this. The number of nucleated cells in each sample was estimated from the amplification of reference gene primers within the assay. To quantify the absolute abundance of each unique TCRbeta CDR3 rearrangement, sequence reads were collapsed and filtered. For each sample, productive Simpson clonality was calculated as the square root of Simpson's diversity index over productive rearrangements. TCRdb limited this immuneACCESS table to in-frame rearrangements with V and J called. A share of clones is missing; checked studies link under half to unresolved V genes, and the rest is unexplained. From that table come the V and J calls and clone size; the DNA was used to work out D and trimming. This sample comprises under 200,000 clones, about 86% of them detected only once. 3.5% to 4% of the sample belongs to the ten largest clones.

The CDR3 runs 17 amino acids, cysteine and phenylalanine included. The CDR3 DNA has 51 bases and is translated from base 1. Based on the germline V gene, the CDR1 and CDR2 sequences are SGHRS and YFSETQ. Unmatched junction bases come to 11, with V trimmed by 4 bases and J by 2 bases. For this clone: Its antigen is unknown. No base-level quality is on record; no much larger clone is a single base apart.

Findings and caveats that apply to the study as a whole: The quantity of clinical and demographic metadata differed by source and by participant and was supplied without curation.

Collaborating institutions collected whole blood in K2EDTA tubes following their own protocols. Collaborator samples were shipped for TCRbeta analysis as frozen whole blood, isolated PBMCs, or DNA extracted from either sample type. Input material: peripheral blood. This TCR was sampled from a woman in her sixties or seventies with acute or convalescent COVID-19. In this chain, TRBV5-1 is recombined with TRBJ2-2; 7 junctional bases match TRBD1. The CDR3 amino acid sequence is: CASSGAPGQINTGELFF. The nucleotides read TGCGCCAGCAGCGGAGCCCCGGGACAGATTAACACCGGGGAGCTGTTTTTT.